This T cell receptor (beta chain) was documented in a study of shared clonotypes between healthy human individuals. Sequencing was performed with immunoSEQ multiplex PCR; in TCRdb, only in-frame clones are kept and a portion is missing. The sample consists of about 480,000 clones, about 75% of them appearing once. Adult Caucasians living in Nashville, Tennessee made up all of the donors. This clone appeared a few times. Germline V gene sequence: CDR1 SNHLY, CDR2 FYNNEI. CDR3 length: 13 amino acids. V was clipped by 3 bases and J by 9 bases, with 14 bases between them. The material sequenced was PBMCs. The chain uses TRBV2 and TRBJ1-2, with D possibly matching TRBD1 (6 bases). The sequence was obtained from a woman in her 40s in good health. Some clones in this sample may be carry-over from other donors' samples. The CDR3 is CASSDVAGVSYTF. In DNA form, the CDR3 reads TGTGCCAGCAGTGACGTAGCAGGGGTGAGCTACACCTTC.